The following is a T cell receptor (beta chain) sequence with its context. The sample is drawn from a study of blood T cell repertoires in COVID-19. Overall study: The origin of the acute and convalescent COVID-19 samples was the United States, Italy and Spain. T cells, B-cell-depleted T cells, or PBMCs supplied cDNA or gDNA.

Source study methods: Estimates of nucleated cell counts were drawn from the amplification of reference gene primers. Profiled with immunoSEQ multiplex PCR; TCRdb holds only in-frame clones, not every one. V, J and clone size were drawn from that table, and D and trimming were deduced from the DNA. The sample consists of roughly 290,000 clones, 75% to 90% of them appearing once. CDR3 size: 12 residues. Germline CDR1 and CDR2: LGHDT and YNNKEL (reference sequence). Trimming removed 8 bases at V and 9 bases at J, with 14 bases between. V is TRBV3-1 (or the pseudogene TRBV3-2) and J is TRBJ2-1; D possibly corresponds to TRBD1 (5 bases). The clonotype was recovered from a man aged 30 to 39 with acute or convalescent COVID-19. The sample taken for sequencing was peripheral blood. This CDR3 reads CASGHLDSEQFF. CDR3 DNA: TGTGCCAGCGGACATTTGGATTCTGAGCAGTTCTTC.